This T cell receptor beta chain was sequenced in a study of blood T cell repertoires in COVID-19. Study-level background: T cells, B-cell-depleted T cells, or PBMCs provided the cDNA or gDNA that served as material.

V dropped 7 bases and J dropped 5 bases, with 12 bases sitting between them. Germline V gene data show CDR1 as MNHEY and CDR2 as SVGAGI. The length of the CDR3 is 13 residues. In the authors' workflow: Amplification from reference gene primers served as the basis for estimated nucleated cell counts. TCRdb's table, derived via immunoSEQ multiplex PCR, lists solely in-frame clones and lacks some. For V, J and clone size, that table is used; D and trimming come from the DNA. This sample yields about 87,000 clones, of which 70% to 85% are seen a single time; about 4.2% belongs to the top ten. This TCR came from a woman between 50 and 59 years old with acute or convalescent COVID-19. Sequencing was performed on peripheral blood. This chain links TRBV6-5 with TRBJ1-5; no clear D gene. Here the CDR3 reads CASTSTVYQPQHF. CDR3 bases: TGTGCCAGCACCTCAACGGTTTATCAGCCCCAGCATTTT.